Listed below are T cell receptor beta chains from one sample, sequenced in a study of type 1 regulatory T cells. Using its own MiXCR run on the reads, TCRdb lists one record per CDR3 protein. The data contain about 67,000 distinct CDR3 sequences, about 48% of them singletons. These receptors' targets are unknown. Sequences were obtained from cultured non-Tr1 T cells, either the whole culture or a sorted T cell fraction (not recorded which). Source of these receptors: a human donor in good health. The CDR3 runs from the conserved cysteine through the conserved F or W. Fields, in order: V gene, J gene, CDR3 protein.

v_call: TRBV12-3/TRBV12-4
j_call: TRBJ2-7
cdr3_aa: CASSPGQDLHEQYF

v_call: TRBV5-1
j_call: TRBJ2-3
cdr3_aa: CASSLRTGPTDTQYF

v_call: TRBV20-1
j_call: TRBJ2-5
cdr3_aa: CSARKLAGAMYQETQYF

v_call: TRBV24-1
j_call: TRBJ2-5
cdr3_aa: CATVQGVRETQYF

v_call: TRBV12-3/TRBV12-4
j_call: TRBJ1-1
cdr3_aa: CASRSNYPGAFF

v_call: TRBV19
j_call: TRBJ1-4
cdr3_aa: CASSMPGQGNEKLFF

v_call: TRBV7-2
j_call: TRBJ1-5
cdr3_aa: CASSSQGSIPQPQHF

v_call: TRBV20-1
j_call: TRBJ1-6
cdr3_aa: CSAPWREGADNSPLHF

v_call: TRBV3-1
j_call: TRBJ2-2
cdr3_aa: CASKGQGYTGELFF

v_call: TRBV5-1
j_call: TRBJ2-2
cdr3_aa: CASSLVPSGVNTGELFF

v_call: TRBV6-2/TRBV6-3
j_call: TRBJ1-2
cdr3_aa: CASSDTYNYGYTF

v_call: TRBV7-6
j_call: TRBJ2-5
cdr3_aa: CASSLTGGKETQYF

v_call: TRBV10-3
j_call: TRBJ2-2
cdr3_aa: CAVATGKLPGELFF

v_call: TRBV25-1
j_call: TRBJ2-1
cdr3_aa: CASSQSPGWGAHNEQFF

v_call: TRBV3-1
j_call: TRBJ2-5
cdr3_aa: CASSQTSGGAKTQYF

v_call: TRBV7-9
j_call: TRBJ2-7
cdr3_aa: CASSPTDGSSYEQYF

v_call: TRBV7-2
j_call: TRBJ2-5
cdr3_aa: CASSLAQAGQETQYF

v_call: TRBV6-2/TRBV6-3
j_call: TRBJ2-3
cdr3_aa: CASSRGGAEDTQYF

v_call: TRBV28
j_call: TRBJ2-6
cdr3_aa: CASSSPLSGANVLTF

v_call: TRBV5-1
j_call: TRBJ1-1
cdr3_aa: CASSPRQGGSMNTEAFF

v_call: TRBV11-2
j_call: TRBJ2-1
cdr3_aa: CASSFGVSGNYNEQFF

v_call: TRBV5-1
j_call: TRBJ1-2
cdr3_aa: CASSSAAETGSYGYTF

v_call: TRBV4-1
j_call: TRBJ2-7
cdr3_aa: CASSQAVSYEQYF

v_call: TRBV11-3
j_call: TRBJ2-7
cdr3_aa: CASSLLRGEIDEQYF

v_call: TRBV6-5
j_call: TRBJ2-7
cdr3_aa: CASSVDGYEQYF

v_call: TRBV20-1
j_call: TRBJ1-2
cdr3_aa: CSARDSATGSNGYTF

v_call: TRBV7-9
j_call: TRBJ2-3
cdr3_aa: CASSLQGYHGTQYF

v_call: TRBV5-1
j_call: TRBJ2-3
cdr3_aa: CASSRGTGAFTDTQYF

v_call: TRBV6-2/TRBV6-3
j_call: TRBJ1-1
cdr3_aa: CASSYGPDMNTEAFF

v_call: TRBV15
j_call: TRBJ2-5
cdr3_aa: CATSRVSGAFQETQYF

v_call: TRBV5-1
j_call: TRBJ1-4
cdr3_aa: CASRSRDGLNEKLFF

v_call: TRBV7-2
j_call: TRBJ2-1
cdr3_aa: CASSPGGSFIEQFF

v_call: TRBV2
j_call: TRBJ1-1
cdr3_aa: CASSEYSPYEAFF

v_call: TRBV6-6
j_call: TRBJ2-1
cdr3_aa: CASSPPGTSGGNEQFF

v_call: TRBV6-2/TRBV6-3
j_call: TRBJ1-6
cdr3_aa: CASSPSRGSNSPLHF

v_call: TRBV10-3
j_call: TRBJ1-2
cdr3_aa: CAISLQGASYGYTF

v_call: TRBV19
j_call: TRBJ1-2
cdr3_aa: CASSIRPGGYGYTF

v_call: TRBV20-1
j_call: TRBJ2-3
cdr3_aa: CSVWPDTQYF

v_call: TRBV12-3/TRBV12-4
j_call: TRBJ1-5
cdr3_aa: CASSARTVGNQPQHF

v_call: TRBV9
j_call: TRBJ1-2
cdr3_aa: CASSPRRTGPGGYTF

v_call: TRBV7-2
j_call: TRBJ1-5
cdr3_aa: CASSAGLEPQHF

v_call: TRBV20-1
j_call: TRBJ2-7
cdr3_aa: CSARGQGAYEQYF

v_call: TRBV7-6
j_call: TRBJ2-5
cdr3_aa: CASSPHQETQYF

v_call: TRBV30
j_call: TRBJ1-2
cdr3_aa: CAWRRGQGGIYGYTF

v_call: TRBV5-8
j_call: TRBJ2-2
cdr3_aa: CASSHRLAGVGELFF

v_call: TRBV20-1
j_call: TRBJ1-6
cdr3_aa: CSARGPGSYNSPLHF

v_call: TRBV6-5
j_call: TRBJ1-2
cdr3_aa: CASAGDYGYTF

v_call: TRBV28
j_call: TRBJ2-5
cdr3_aa: CASILARGGETQYF

v_call: TRBV6-2/TRBV6-3
j_call: TRBJ1-5
cdr3_aa: CANSPAGTGNQPQHF

v_call: TRBV12-3/TRBV12-4
j_call: TRBJ1-5
cdr3_aa: CASSLGGGVQTSDQPQHF

v_call: TRBV3-1
j_call: TRBJ1-4
cdr3_aa: CASSQRGTNEKLFF

v_call: TRBV6-2/TRBV6-3
j_call: TRBJ1-4
cdr3_aa: CASSYSLDSATNEKLFF